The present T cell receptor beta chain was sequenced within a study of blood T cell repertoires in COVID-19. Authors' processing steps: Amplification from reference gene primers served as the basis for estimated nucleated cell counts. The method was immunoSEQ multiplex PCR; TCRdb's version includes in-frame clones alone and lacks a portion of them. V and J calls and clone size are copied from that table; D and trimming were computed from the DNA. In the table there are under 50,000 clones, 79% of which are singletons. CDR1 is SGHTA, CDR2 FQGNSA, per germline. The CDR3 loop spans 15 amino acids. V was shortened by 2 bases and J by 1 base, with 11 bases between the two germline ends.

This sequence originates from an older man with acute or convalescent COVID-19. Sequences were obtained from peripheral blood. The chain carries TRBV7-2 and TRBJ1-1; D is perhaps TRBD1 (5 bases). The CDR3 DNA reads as TGTGCCAGCAGCTTATATATCACAGGGAACACTGAAGCTTTCTTT. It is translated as CASSLYITGNTEAFF.